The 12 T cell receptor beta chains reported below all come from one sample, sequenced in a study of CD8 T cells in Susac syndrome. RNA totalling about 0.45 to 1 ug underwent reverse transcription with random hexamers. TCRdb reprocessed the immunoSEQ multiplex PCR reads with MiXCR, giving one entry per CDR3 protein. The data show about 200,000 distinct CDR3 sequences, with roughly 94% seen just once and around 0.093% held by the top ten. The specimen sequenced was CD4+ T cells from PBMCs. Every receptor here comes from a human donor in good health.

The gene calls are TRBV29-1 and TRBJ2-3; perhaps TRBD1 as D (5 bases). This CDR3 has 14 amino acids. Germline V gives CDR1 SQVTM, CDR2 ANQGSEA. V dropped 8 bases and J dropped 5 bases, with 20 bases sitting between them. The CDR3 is CSSFEQAFGDTQYF. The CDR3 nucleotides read TGCAGCTCCTTCGAACAGGCATTCGGAGATACGCAGTATTTT.

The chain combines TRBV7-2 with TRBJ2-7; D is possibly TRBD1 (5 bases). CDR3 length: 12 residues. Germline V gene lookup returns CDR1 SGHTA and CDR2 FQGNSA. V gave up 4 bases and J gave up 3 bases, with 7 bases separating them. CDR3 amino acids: CASSSQVYEQYF. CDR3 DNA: TGTGCCAGCAGCTCACAGGTCTACGAGCAGTACTTC.

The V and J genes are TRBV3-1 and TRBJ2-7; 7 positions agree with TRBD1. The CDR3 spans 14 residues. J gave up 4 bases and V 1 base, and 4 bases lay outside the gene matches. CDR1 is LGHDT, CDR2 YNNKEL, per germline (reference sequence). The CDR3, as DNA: TGTGCCAGCAGCCAAGGGGTGACAGGGTACGAGCAGTACTTC. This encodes CASSQGVTGYEQYF.

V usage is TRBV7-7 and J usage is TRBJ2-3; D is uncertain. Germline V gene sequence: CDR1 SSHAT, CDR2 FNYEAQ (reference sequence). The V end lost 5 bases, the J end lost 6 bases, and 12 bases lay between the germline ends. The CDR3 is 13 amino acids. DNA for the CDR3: TGTGCCAGCAGCCCGCAACAAGGGGATACGCAGTATTTT. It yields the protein CASSPQQGDTQYF.

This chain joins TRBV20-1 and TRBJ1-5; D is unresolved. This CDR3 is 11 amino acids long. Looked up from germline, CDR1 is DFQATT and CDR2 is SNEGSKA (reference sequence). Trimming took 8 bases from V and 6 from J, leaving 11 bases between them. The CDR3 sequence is CSTGGSQPQHF. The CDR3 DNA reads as TGCAGTACCGGAGGGAGTCAGCCCCAGCATTTT.

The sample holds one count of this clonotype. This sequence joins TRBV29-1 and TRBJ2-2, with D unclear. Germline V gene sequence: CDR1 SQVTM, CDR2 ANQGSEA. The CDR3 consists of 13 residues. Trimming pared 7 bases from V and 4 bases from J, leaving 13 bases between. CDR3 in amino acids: CSARRSSTGELFF. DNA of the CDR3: TGCAGCGCTCGCCGCAGTTCCACCGGGGAGCTGTTTTTT.

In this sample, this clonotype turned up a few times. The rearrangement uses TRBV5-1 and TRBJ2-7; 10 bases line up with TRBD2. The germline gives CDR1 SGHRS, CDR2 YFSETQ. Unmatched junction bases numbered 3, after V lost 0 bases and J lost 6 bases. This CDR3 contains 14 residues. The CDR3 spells CASSLEASGSEQYV. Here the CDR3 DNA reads TGCGCCAGCAGCTTGGAGGCTAGCGGGAGCGAGCAGTACGTC.

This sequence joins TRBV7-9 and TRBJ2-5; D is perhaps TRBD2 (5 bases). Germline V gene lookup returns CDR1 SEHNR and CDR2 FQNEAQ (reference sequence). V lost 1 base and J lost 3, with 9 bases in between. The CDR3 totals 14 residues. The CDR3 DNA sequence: TGTGCCAGCAGCTTAGTTCGGGATGAAGAGACCCAGTACTTC. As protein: CASSLVRDEETQYF.

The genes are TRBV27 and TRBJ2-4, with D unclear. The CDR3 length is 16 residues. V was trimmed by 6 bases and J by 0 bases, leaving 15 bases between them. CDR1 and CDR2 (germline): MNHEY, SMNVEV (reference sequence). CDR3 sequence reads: CASSSQRLLAKNIQYF. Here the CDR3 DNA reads TGTGCCAGCAGCAGTCAGCGATTACTAGCCAAAAACATTCAGTACTTC.

CDR3 loop: CATSDSREWMGEQFF. The CDR3 bases are TGTGCCACCAGTGATTCCAGGGAATGGATGGGCGAGCAGTTCTTC. V gene TRBV24-1 combines with J gene TRBJ2-1; tentatively, D is TRBD1 (5 bases). Germline V CDR1 and CDR2: KGHDR, SFDVKD. Trimming took 2 bases from V and 10 from J, leaving 17 bases between them. This CDR3 has 15 residues.

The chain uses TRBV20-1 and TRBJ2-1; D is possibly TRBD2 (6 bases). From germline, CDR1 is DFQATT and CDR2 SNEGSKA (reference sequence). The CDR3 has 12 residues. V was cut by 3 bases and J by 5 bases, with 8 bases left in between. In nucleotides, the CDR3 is TGCAGTGCTAGCGGGGGTCACAATGAGCAGTTCTTC. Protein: CSASGGHNEQFF.

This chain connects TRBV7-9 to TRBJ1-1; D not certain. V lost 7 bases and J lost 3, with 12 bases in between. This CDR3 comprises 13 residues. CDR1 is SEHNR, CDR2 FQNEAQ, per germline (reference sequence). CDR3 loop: CASTIVRDTEAFF. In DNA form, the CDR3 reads TGTGCCAGCACGATCGTGAGGGACACTGAAGCTTTCTTT.